The T cell receptor beta chain described here comes from a study of human T cells and chemical hapten exposure. This clonotype appeared a few times. Trimming at V came to 2 bases and at J to 8 bases, leaving 3 bases not matched to a gene. CDR1 KGHSH and CDR2 LQKENI come from the germline V gene. CDR3 length: 15 residues. The authors' processing: Samples had a median of about 95,000 TCRs, ranging about 20,000 to 750,000. TCRdb re-called the RACE reads with MiXCR, one entry per CDR3 protein. V and J calls and clone size were set by TCRdb, not the authors. The table lists about 98,000 distinct CDR3 sequences, roughly 10% of them singletons. Specified time point: pre-sensitization, week 0. Indicated treatment: therapeutic diphenylcyclopropenone sensitization with weekly scalp DPC.

The V gene is TRBV18, the J gene TRBJ2-1; 13 bases are shared with TRBD2. The receptor comes from a woman in her sixties or seventies with alopecia areata. Some clones in this sample may be carry-over from other donors' samples. Specimen: whole blood, collected in connection with sensitization to the hapten diphenylcyclopropenone (DPC). The CDR3 bases are TGTGCCAGCTCACCAGGACTAGCGGGGGATTATGAGCAGTTCTTC. As protein: CASSPGLAGDYEQFF. The full variable domain, in which reference TRBV18 and TRBJ2-1 provide the parts outside the CDR3, is NAGVMQNPRHLVRRRGQEARLRCSPMKGHSHVYWYRQLPEEGLKFMVYLQKENIIDESGMPKERFSAEFPKEGPSILRIQQVVRGDSAAYFCASSPGLAGDYEQFFGPGTRLTVL.